This TCR beta chain was documented in a study of regulatory T cells in long-lasting Graves disease (dated by TCRdb to the early 2020s). Describing the broader study: Newly diagnosed Graves' disease patients had taken antithyroid drugs for less than 3 months. Patients with persistent Graves' disease were compared with patients with newly diagnosed Graves' disease using TCR sequencing and RNA sequencing of peripheral blood. The study was registered as a clinical trial and conducted in China. A total of around 35 samples underwent TCR sequencing: around 13 from persistent and 20 from newly diagnosed Graves' disease patients.

What the study reported, not specific to this receptor: The authors acknowledged the small sample size as a limitation that may reduce accuracy. Persistent disease showed preferential use of TRBV28, TRBJ1-2 and TRBJ2-5, whereas newly diagnosed disease favored TRBV20-1 and TRBJ2-1. Sequencing and analysis were restricted to the TCR beta chain. Lower TCR Shannon entropy and fewer highly expanded clones were observed in persistent Graves' disease patients than in newly diagnosed patients, which suggested clonal expansion. More public clonotypes were shared among persistent patients (roughly 3,000) than among newly diagnosed patients (roughly 960). The study examined only peripheral blood because the primary lesion, thyroid tissue, could not be accessed.

This clonotype showed up many times. Its binding antigen is unknown. No much larger clone is present one base from it, and per-base qualities are unavailable. CDR3 length: 14 amino acids, cysteine to phenylalanine. The retained sequence is limited to the CDR3, 42 bases, with the frame set at the first base. Trimming at the junction amounts to 0 bases on V and 4 bases on J, and the germline ends lie 13 bases apart. For CDR1 and CDR2, the germline V gene lists SQVTM and ANQGSEA. Explained via the paper, the time point label denotes: newly diagnosed GD, antithyroid drugs for less than 3 months. RNA was extracted from PBMCs in TRIzol for both TCR sequencing and RNA sequencing. Graves' disease was diagnosed according to American Thyroid Association guidelines. Recruitment of patients was carried out at an endocrinology department in Xi'an, China. Each patient gave approximately 8.8 milliliters of peripheral blood, collected in an EDTA anticoagulant tube. PBMCs were isolated by Ficoll Paque Plus density gradient separation without further T cell sorting. RNA quality was checked with an Agilent 2100 Bioanalyzer and agarose gel, and concentration with a NanoDrop 2000.

The library was made by multiplex PCR. Data came from an Illumina HiSeq 4000. iRepertoire HTBI primers and Arm-PCR amplification of CDR3 regions were used to construct TCR beta libraries. Before sequencing, the PCR products went through gel purification. As for how the authors treated the data: Gene usage analysis of CDR3 amino acid clonotypes relied on the 55 to 80 TRBV and about 13 TRBJ segments identified across samples. Filtered high-quality paired reads were merged into contigs using COPE and FqMerger. BLAST was used to align contigs to IMGT TRBV, TRBD and TRBJ reference genes, with CDR3 defined following IMGT. Clonotypes above 0.1% frequency were classified as highly expanded clones. Shannon entropy was used to measure repertoire diversity, and the Gini coefficient was used to measure V-J evenness. Clonotypes shared by more than one individual were considered public. TCRdb reprocessing: public reads trimmed at Q25 with fastp, clones called with MiXCR, in-frame beta chains kept. Rows matching on CDR3 protein sequence are summarized as one entry with the most common DNA and genes. TCRdb's processing, not the authors', yielded these V and J calls. For this sample the table gives roughly 500,000 distinct CDR3 sequences, of which roughly 14% were detected only once. The ten largest account for more than 8.5% of the sample.

This sample was also put to use in a study of T cells in Graves' hyperthyroidism and ophthalmopathy. Taken from the second paper: Stable Graves' hyperthyroidism was defined as no progression to ophthalmopathy during 18 months of follow-up. Hyperthyroidism patients were aged 18 to 65 years and newly diagnosed, with disease duration of less than 2 months. Any patient with an uncontrolled infection, another autoimmune disease, pregnancy or lactation was excluded. Diagnoses were established on the basis of clinical symptoms, serum thyroxine and TRAb, thyroid ultrasound, and orbital computed tomography. The TCR CDR3 was subjected to a first round of RT-PCR using the HTBI primer set and the Qiagen OneStep RT-PCR kit. Most expanded thyroid clonotypes (frequency above 0.001) were also detected in blood, a finding suggesting that blood repertoires may reflect thyroid immune responses. A model built on a 13 V-J signature distinguished ophthalmopathy from stable hyperthyroidism, reaching about 89% sensitivity and around 82% specificity in cross-validation and 80%/75% in testing. In validation, the model predicted progression to ophthalmopathy a median of roughly 6.2 months before onset, with approximately 70% sensitivity and more than 72% specificity. A discovery cohort of about a hundred patients, 43 with Graves' ophthalmopathy and approximately 60 with stable Graves' hyperthyroidism, was used to find distinguishing TCR V-J signatures. Prospective prediction of ophthalmopathy was tested in an independent validation cohort of some 19 hyperthyroidism patients and around 16 patients who later progressed to ophthalmopathy. The 75 to 100 discovery patients were randomly split 7:3 into training and test sets. In six Graves' hyperthyroidism patients, the study also compared T-cell repertoires from thyroid tissue with T-cell repertoires from blood. Once sampling was done, hyperthyroidism patients were given methimazole at a starting dose of 30 mg daily, whereas ophthalmopathy patients were given high-dose intravenous methylprednisolone. The libraries were constructed in a second round of multiplex PCR and then size-selected and purified. The libraries were sequenced on an Illumina HiSeq2000 using paired-end 100 bp reads. SOAPnuke was used to process the raw data, with reads discarded if the reads contained adapters or uncalled bases, had a mean Phred below 15, or lacked an exact constant-primer or identifier match. High-quality paired reads were merged using COPE v1.2.5, and each unique nucleotide sequence was defined as a clonotype. Clonotypes were aligned to IMGT TRBV, TRBD and TRBJ reference segments using MiTCR v1.1. The analysis was restricted to V-J combinations with a frequency above 0.0001, which together covered just over 98% of the repertoires. The TCS score was defined as F50 (clonal expansion) divided by E x V (chaos), with BLOSUM62-based TCRdist calculated between CDR3 peptides within each V-J. Welch's t-statistics and random forest reduced roughly 540 V-J features to 10 to 15, which were used in a naive Bayes classifier (R e1071). Sample size was not statistically predetermined, and blinding of investigators to group allocation was not performed. TCR Vbeta CDR3 sequencing of 135 peripheral blood samples (approximately 44 ophthalmopathy, about 75 hyperthyroidism and approximately 17 progressor patients) is reported in the paper.

The source material was peripheral blood mononuclear cells (PBMCs), sampled at new diagnosis, from a patient treated with antithyroid drugs. The rearranged chain carries TRBV29-1 and TRBJ2-7; no D gene is confidently identified. This clonotype was obtained from a young man with Graves disease. Donor details come from another sample of the same person, matched by shared clones. The CDR3 corresponds to CSVEDPAGGYEQYF. The sequenced DNA is TGCAGCGTTGAAGATCCGGCCGGCGGATACGAGCAGTACTTC.